The table lists the clone carrying this T cell receptor (beta chain) with a few counts. Sequencing used immunoSEQ multiplex PCR; TCRdb keeps in-frame clones, though not all of them. The profile shows roughly 100,000 clones, 75% to 85% of them singletons. These data belong to a study of blood T cell repertoires in COVID-19. Trimming stripped 1 base from V and 6 bases from J, with 13 bases between. In germline, CDR1 is SGHTS, CDR2 YDEGEE. The CDR3 totals 14 residues. The TCR comes from an elderly man with COVID-19, enrolled during active disease. The sample consisted of peripheral blood. This sequence joins TRBV5-8 and TRBJ1-2; D is possibly TRBD1 (6 bases). The CDR3 region has the DNA TGTGCCAGCAGCTTGAAAGGACAGTTAAATGGCTACACCTTC. Amino acids: CASSLKGQLNGYTF.